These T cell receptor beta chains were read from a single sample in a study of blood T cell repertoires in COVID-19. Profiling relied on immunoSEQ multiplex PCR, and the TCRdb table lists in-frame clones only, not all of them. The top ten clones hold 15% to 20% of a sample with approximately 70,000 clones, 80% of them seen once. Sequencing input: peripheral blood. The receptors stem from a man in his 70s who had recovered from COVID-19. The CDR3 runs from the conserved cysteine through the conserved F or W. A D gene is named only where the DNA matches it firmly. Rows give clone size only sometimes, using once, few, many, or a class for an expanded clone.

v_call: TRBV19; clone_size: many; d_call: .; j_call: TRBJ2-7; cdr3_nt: TGTGCCAGTAGTATAGTTGGCAGGGACGAGCAGTACTTC; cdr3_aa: CASSIVGRDEQYF
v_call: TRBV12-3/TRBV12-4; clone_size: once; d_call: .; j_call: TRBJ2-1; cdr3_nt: TGTGCCAGCAGTTTCATGAATGAGCAGTTCTTC; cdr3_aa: CASSFMNEQFF
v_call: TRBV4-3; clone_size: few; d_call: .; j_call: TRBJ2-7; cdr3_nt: TGCGCCAGCAGCCAAGACACAGGGACGTCCTACGAGCAGTACTTC; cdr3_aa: CASSQDTGTSYEQYF
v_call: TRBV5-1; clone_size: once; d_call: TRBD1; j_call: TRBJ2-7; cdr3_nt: TGCGCCAGCAGCTTGGCCGGGACAGGGCGCGACGAGCAGTACTTC; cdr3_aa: CASSLAGTGRDEQYF
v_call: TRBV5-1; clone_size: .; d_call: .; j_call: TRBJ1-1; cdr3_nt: TGCGCCAGCAGCTCAGGATTGGGGGCCACTGAAGCTTTCTTT; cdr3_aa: CASSSGLGATEAFF
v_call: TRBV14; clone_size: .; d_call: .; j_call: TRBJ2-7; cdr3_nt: TGTGCCAGCAGCCAGGCGCGAGCGGAGATAACCTACGAGCAGTACTTC; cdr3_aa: CASSQARAEITYEQYF
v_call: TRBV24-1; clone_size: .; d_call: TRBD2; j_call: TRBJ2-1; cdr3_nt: TGTGCCACCAGTGATGGAGGGACTAGCGGGGGGGCAAGCAATGAGCAGTTCTTC; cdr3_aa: CATSDGGTSGGASNEQFF
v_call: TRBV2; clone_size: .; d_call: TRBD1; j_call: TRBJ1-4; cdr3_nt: TGTGCCAGCAGTGAAAGAGGGGGCGCCGAAAAACTGTTTTTT; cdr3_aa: CASSERGGAEKLFF
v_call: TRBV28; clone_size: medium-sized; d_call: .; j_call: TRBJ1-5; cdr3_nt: TGTGCCAGCAGTTTGAAAACTAATCAGCCCCAGCATTTT; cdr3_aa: CASSLKTNQPQHF
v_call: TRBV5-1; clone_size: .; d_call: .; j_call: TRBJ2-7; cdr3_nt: TGCGCCAGCAGCTTGGACCCAGTATTAACCTACGAGCAGTACTTC; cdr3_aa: CASSLDPVLTYEQYF